What follows are 23 T cell receptor beta chains derived from one specimen sequenced in a study of T-cell memory formation after mild COVID-19. TCRdb reprocessed the 5' RACE reads with MiXCR, giving one entry per CDR3 protein. The repertoire holds more than 120,000 distinct CDR3 sequences, with under 7% as singletons. Sample: PBMCs or a T cell subset sorted from them (not recorded which). These TCRs come from an adult woman who had mild COVID-19 (a few samples of this study predate the infection). Cell type and time point are not known.

This clonotype was recorded many times. The CDR3 sequence: CASSWDREGGELFF. In nucleotides, the CDR3 is TGCGCCAGCAGCTGGGACAGGGAAGGCGGGGAGCTGTTTTTT. V and J are TRBV5-1 and TRBJ2-2, with 9 positions matching TRBD1. With 3 bases clipped from V and 7 bases from J, the junction kept 4 bases outside the gene matches. CDR3 size: 14 residues. Germline CDR1 and CDR2: SGHRS and YFSETQ.

This clonotype was recorded at least ten times. The chain links TRBV24-1 to TRBJ2-7, with TRBD1 matching 8 bases. This CDR3 is built from 16 residues. Germline lookup yields CDR1 KGHDR and CDR2 SFDVKD. Trimming took 1 base from V and 3 from J; bases not matched to a gene: 7. The CDR3 reads CATSDFGRTGFYEQYF. Here the CDR3 DNA reads TGTGCCACCAGTGATTTTGGAAGGACAGGGTTCTACGAGCAGTACTTC.

This clonotype was recorded a few times. This chain uses TRBV5-1 with TRBJ2-1, with 9 bases lining up with TRBD1. V shed 3 bases and J 8 bases; nucleotides not matched to a gene: 9. This CDR3 region has 15 residues. Germline values: CDR1 SGHRS, CDR2 YFSETQ. The CDR3 loop reads CASSSQGARRDEQFF. The CDR3 nucleotides are TGCGCCAGCAGCTCACAGGGGGCGCGTCGCGATGAGCAGTTCTTC. Combining the CDR3 with reference TRBV5-1 and TRBJ2-1 gives the whole variable domain KAGVTQTPRYLIKTRGQQVTLSCSPISGHRSVSWYQQTPGQGLQFLFEYFSETQRNKGNFPGRFSGRQFSNSRSEMNVSTLELGDSALYLCASSSQGARRDEQFFGPGTRLTVL.

V gene TRBV6-1 combines with J gene TRBJ2-7; 7 bases fit TRBD1. CDR3 length equals 15 residues. From germline, CDR1 is MNHNS and CDR2 SASEGT. V dropped 8 bases and J dropped 2; count of bases not matched to a gene: 12. The CDR3 spells CASRLYRDRPYEQYF. The CDR3 nucleotides read TGTGCCAGCCGATTATACCGGGACAGACCCTACGAGCAGTACTTC.

The gene calls are TRBV7-2 and TRBJ1-5; no definite D call. Germline CDR1 is SGHTA and CDR2 is FQGNSA. V was trimmed by 1 base and J by 10 bases, leaving 8 bases between them. The CDR3 consists of 12 residues. In DNA, the CDR3 is TGTGCCAGCAGCTTAGAAGTTGGTCCCCAGCATTTT. It codes for CASSLEVGPQHF. Complete variable domain (other parts from reference TRBV7-2 and TRBJ1-5): GAGVSQSPSNKVTEKGKDVELRCDPISGHTALYWYRQSLGQGLEFLIYFQGNSAPDKSGLPSDRFSAERTGGSVSTLTIQRTQQEDSAVYLCASSLEVGPQHFGDGTRLSIL.

Many counts were recorded for this clonotype. The chain is built from TRBV5-1 and TRBJ2-2; D possibly corresponds to TRBD1 (5 bases). Germline CDR1 reads SGHRS; CDR2 reads YFSETQ. Trimming removed 6 bases from V and 0 bases from J, with 15 bases in between. The CDR3 is 16 residues long. The CDR3 bases are TGCGCCAGCAACCTCAAGGGGTTGGCGAACACCGGGGAGCTGTTTTTT. Amino acid sequence: CASNLKGLANTGELFF.

A few counts support this clonotype. This chain uses TRBV5-5 with TRBJ1-4; D gene unclear. The CDR3 runs 15 residues. CDR1 and CDR2 (germline): SGHKS, YYEKEE (reference sequence). Trimming removed 1 base at V and 0 bases at J, with 7 bases between. CDR3 bases: TGTGCCAGCAGCTTGACAGTTGCAACTAATGAAAAACTGTTTTTT. Translated: CASSLTVATNEKLFF.

This clonotype was observed a handful of times. The chain joins TRBV29-1 to TRBJ1-2; D is unresolved. This CDR3 region has 13 residues. Germline-derived CDR1 and CDR2 are SQVTM and ANQGSEA. CDR3 region: CTYIPRMGYGYTF. CDR3 nucleotide sequence: TGCACCTATATCCCGCGCATGGGCTATGGCTACACCTTC.

This sequence joins TRBV12-3 or TRBV12-4 and TRBJ2-3; 14 bases match TRBD2. The CDR3 totals 16 residues. With V trimmed by 6 bases and J by 3 bases, 5 bases remained unmatched. The DNA for the CDR3 is TGTGCCAGCAGGGGTGGGACTAGCGGGAGAACAGATACGCAGTATTTT. Amino acids: CASRGGTSGRTDTQYF.

This chain joins TRBV3-1 and TRBJ2-1; possibly TRBD1 for D (5 bases). Germline V CDR1 and CDR2: LGHDT, YNNKEL (reference sequence). Trimming removed 6 bases from V and 7 bases from J, with 10 bases in between. This CDR3 is built from 12 residues. The CDR3: CASRQDPNEQFF. The CDR3 bases are TGTGCCAGCAGACAGGATCCAAATGAGCAGTTCTTC.

This clonotype showed up many times. The chain carries TRBV11-2 and TRBJ1-6; the match to TRBD1 covers 10 bases. After removal of 5 bases from V and 4 bases from J, the junction contained 5 bases not matched to a gene. The germline V gene has CDR1 SGHAT and CDR2 FQNNGV. The CDR3 consists of 16 residues. The DNA of the CDR3 is TGTGCCAGCAGCCCGACAGGGGGCAGGTATAATTCACCCCTCCACTTT. This gives the protein CASSPTGGRYNSPLHF.

The V and J genes are TRBV2 and TRBJ2-7, with a weak D call TRBD2 (5 bases). Germline V CDR1 and CDR2: SNHLY, FYNNEI. V lost 4 bases and J 7 bases, leaving 11 bases between the germline ends. The CDR3 length is 12 residues. CDR3 loop: CASSVTPGEQYF. The CDR3 DNA reads TGTGCCAGCAGTGTAACACCGGGAGAGCAGTACTTC.

This clonotype was seen ten or more times. This chain links TRBV7-2 with TRBJ2-3, with 7 bases lining up with TRBD2. The germline V gene encodes CDR1 SGHTA and CDR2 FQGNSA. J gave up 6 bases and V 1 base, and 7 bases lay outside the gene matches. This CDR3 is 15 amino acids long. In DNA form, the CDR3 reads TGTGCCAGCAGCTTAGTAAGCGGGATGGGGGATACGCAGTATTTT. It is translated as CASSLVSGMGDTQYF.

The chain links TRBV6-2 or TRBV6-3 to TRBJ1-1; D is ambiguous. The CDR3 is 14 residues long. Germline loops: CDR1 MNHEY, CDR2 SVGEGT. Trimming cost V 2 bases and J 1 base, with 8 bases left between them. This CDR3 reads CASSYLRGNTEAFF. As DNA, the CDR3 is TGTGCCAGCAGTTACCTTCGGGGGAACACTGAAGCTTTCTTT.

In this sample, this clonotype turned up many times. This chain connects TRBV12-3 or TRBV12-4 to TRBJ2-7, with 8 bases aligning to TRBD2. J was trimmed by 7 bases and V by 6 bases; bases with no gene match: 8. The CDR3 covers 13 residues. CDR3 DNA sequence: TGTGCCAGCAGGACGGGGGGGCCGGGGGAGCAGTACTTC. Encoded protein: CASRTGGPGEQYF.

This clonotype showed up just a few times. The chain has TRBV2 and TRBJ2-7; TRBD1 matches at 7 bases. CDR1 and CDR2 (germline): SNHLY, FYNNEI. This CDR3 spans 14 amino acids. Trimming removed 7 bases from V and 3 bases from J; junction bases left unmatched: 9. The CDR3 region has the DNA TGTGCCAGCACCCCTTTTCAGGGGGACTACGAGCAGTACTTC. This codes for CASTPFQGDYEQYF.

In its sample, this clonotype was seen many times. This sequence joins TRBV5-4 and TRBJ2-3, with 11 bases lining up with TRBD1. The V gene's germline CDR1 is SGHNT and CDR2 YYREEE (reference sequence). V lost 3 bases, J lost 2 bases, and 2 bases stayed unmatched. This CDR3 comprises 15 residues. The DNA for the CDR3 is TGTGCCAGCAGCTACGGACAGGGGGCCACAGATACGCAGTATTTT. Translation: CASSYGQGATDTQYF.

This clonotype was detected many times. The rearrangement uses TRBV27 and TRBJ2-7; 9 bases line up with TRBD1. Unmatched junction bases numbered 12, after V lost 5 bases and J lost 1 base. Germline V gives CDR1 MNHEY, CDR2 SMNVEV (reference sequence). This CDR3 is 17 amino acids long. The CDR3 reads CASSRTPGTGTSYEQYF. The CDR3 bases are TGTGCCAGCAGTCGAACCCCCGGGACAGGGACTTCCTACGAGCAGTACTTC.

This clonotype has a count of ten or more. The chain joins TRBV12-3 or TRBV12-4 to TRBJ2-4, with TRBD1 matching over 8 bases. The trim removed 3 bases at V and 0 bases at J, leaving 4 bases unmatched. The CDR3 runs to 16 residues. The CDR3 nucleotides read TGTGCCAGCAGTTTCGCAGGGGGCTTAGCCAAAAACATTCAGTACTTC. Translating gives CASSFAGGLAKNIQYF.

This clonotype was recorded at least ten times. The chain carries TRBV5-1 and TRBJ2-1; perhaps TRBD2 as D (5 bases). The CDR3 extends over 13 amino acids. V dropped 0 bases and J dropped 10 bases, with 11 bases sitting between them. CDR1 is SGHRS and CDR2 is YFSETQ in the germline V gene. CDR3 nucleotide sequence: TGCGCCAGCAGCTTGGGGGAGACCCCCGAGCAGTTCTTC. Its translation: CASSLGETPEQFF.

This clonotype was observed a few times. The chain employs TRBV7-2 and TRBJ2-1; a possible D gene is TRBD2 (6 bases). V was trimmed by 5 bases and J by 9 bases, leaving 20 bases between them. Germline CDR1 SGHTA, CDR2 FQGNSA. The CDR3 loop spans 15 amino acids. CDR3: CASSPRPTPRGEQFF. In DNA form, the CDR3 reads TGTGCCAGCAGCCCCCGACCCACCCCGCGGGGTGAGCAGTTCTTC.

This clonotype was seen many times. J is TRBJ2-7 and V is TRBV2, with 7 bases that match TRBD1. The CDR3 contains 13 residues. V shed 7 bases and J 3 bases; nucleotides not matched to a gene: 6. CDR1 is SNHLY and CDR2 is FYNNEI in the germline V gene. CDR3 nucleotides: TGTGCCAGCACCCCACAGGGGCTCTACGAGCAGTACTTC. Translated, it gives CASTPQGLYEQYF.

This chain links TRBV3-1 with TRBJ2-7; the match to TRBD2 covers 14 bases. CDR3 length: 14 residues. The germline V gene encodes CDR1 LGHDT and CDR2 YNNKEL (reference sequence). The V gene end was trimmed by 4 bases and the J gene end by 6 bases; junction bases not matched to a gene: 2. The CDR3 is CASSRGLAGVEQYF. CDR3 DNA sequence: TGTGCCAGCAGCCGGGGACTAGCGGGGGTCGAGCAGTACTTC.